What follows describes a single TCR beta chain. No antigen is known for it. This entry belongs to a study of CD8+ T cells in alopecia areata. RNA, once extracted, was reverse transcribed into cDNA for use as the sequencing template. Profiling relied on immunoSEQ multiplex PCR, and the TCRdb table lists in-frame clones only, not all of them. The repertoire holds hundreds of thousands of clones, with 58% as singletons. General study results and limits: Many expanded lesional clones persisted in scalp and blood during tofacitinib. Whereas mice showed it more clearly, TCR sharing across patients was murkier, possibly because of HLA. Tofacitinib delivered significant drops in scalp clonality and in expanded CD8+ clones among the top 100. Affected lesional scalp, above all in alopecia totalis/universalis, was more clonal than normal scalp.

The treatment was: oral pan-JAK inhibitor, 5-10 mg twice daily. CDR3 length: 14 residues. CDR1 is SGHTA and CDR2 is FQGNSA in the germline V gene. The V end was cut by 7 bases, the J end by 5 bases, with 15 bases between. The V and J genes are TRBV7-2 and TRBJ2-1, with D possibly matching TRBD1 (6 bases). The clonotype originates from a human donor with alopecia areata. The input for sequencing was CD4+ T cells sorted from blood, taken at week 24, from a patient treated with tofacitinib. The CDR3 DNA reads TGTGCCAGCACCCTAAGGGGACAAGACAATGAGCAGTTCTTC. Translated: CASTLRGQDNEQFF. The entire variable domain, with the rest obtained from reference TRBV7-2 and TRBJ2-1, is as follows: GAGVSQSPSNKVTEKGKDVELRCDPISGHTALYWYRQSLGQGLEFLIYFQGNSAPDKSGLPSDRFSAERTGGSVSTLTIQRTQQEDSAVYLCASTLRGQDNEQFFGPGTRLTVL.